Sequencing of this T cell receptor (beta chain) was carried out in a study of T-cell reconstitution after alpha-beta-depleted transplantation in children. The authors prepared the TCRbeta library with unique molecular identifiers. TCRdb independently ran MiXCR on the PCR reads; one entry per CDR3 protein. The sample holds 350,000 to 400,000 distinct CDR3 sequences, roughly 15% seen once. This clonotype was seen a handful of times. V was trimmed by 2 bases and J by 7 bases, leaving 15 bases between them. The CDR3 spans 14 residues. The germline gives CDR1 SGHDT, CDR2 YYEEEE. This chain links TRBV5-6 with TRBJ2-5; D tentatively fits TRBD1 or TRBD2 (5 bases each). This clonotype was obtained from a human donor who donated a stem cell graft to a child with Fanconi anemia. This specimen consisted of PBMCs, obtained from the stem cell graft. This chain's CDR3 is CASSLEGLEGTQYF. CDR3 bases: TGTGCCAGCAGCTTAGAGGGGCTAGAAGGGACCCAGTACTTC.